A selection of T cell receptor beta chains follows, all from one sample in a study of T cells in Graves' hyperthyroidism and ophthalmopathy. TCRdb re-called the multiplex PCR reads through MiXCR, storing one row per CDR3 protein. The data contain roughly 260,000 distinct CDR3 sequences, more than 12% of them seen just once; the ten biggest clones take up roughly 13%. The sample consisted of blood. These receptor sequences come from a woman aged 40-49 years with Graves' hyperthyroidism that later progressed to Graves' ophthalmopathy. Both conserved end residues are part of each CDR3. The D gene is left open where the match is weak. Not every row has a clone size; where given, it reads once, few, many or a size class.

many,TRBV12-3/TRBV12-4,TRBJ2-1,TRBD1,TGTGCCAGCAGACCTGCCGGGACAGGGTCCCATGAGCAGTTCTTC,CASRPAGTGSHEQFF
many,TRBV6-1,TRBJ1-6,NA,TGTGCCAGCGCTTACGGGGTTTCGTCACCCCTCCACTTT,CASAYGVSSPLHF
NA,TRBV4-1,TRBJ2-7,NA,TGCGCCAGCAGCCACATCCGGGATGGTGAGGGCGAGCAGTACTTC,CASSHIRDGEGEQYF
NA,TRBV2,TRBJ1-4,NA,TGTGCCAGCAGCGAACATGAAAAACTGTTTTTT,CASSEHEKLFF
many,TRBV28,TRBJ2-4,TRBD1,TGTGCCAGCAGTTTATTCCCCCGACAGGGGCCCCTAGCCAAAAACATTCAGTACTTC,CASSLFPRQGPLAKNIQYF
NA,TRBV4-1,TRBJ2-4,NA,TGCGCCAACAGCCAACCCGGGACAAAAATCCCAGCCAAAAACATTCAGTACTTC,CANSQPGTKIPAKNIQYF
few,TRBV15,TRBJ2-1,NA,TGTGCCACCAGCAGTGGGCTGCCTCTCTACGGGCAGTTCTTC,CATSSGLPLYGQFF
many,TRBV27,TRBJ2-7,NA,TGTGCCAGCAGCCCCAAAAGTACAGGGAGGGTGTCCTACGAGCAGTACTTC,CASSPKSTGRVSYEQYF
few,TRBV19,TRBJ1-6,TRBD1,TGTGCCAGTAGTATCGCGGTGGACAGGGGAGATTCACCCCTCCACTTT,CASSIAVDRGDSPLHF
NA,TRBV19,TRBJ1-1,TRBD1,TGTGCCAGTAGTATATACCTGGACAGGCGTAACACTGGAGCTTTCTTT,CASSIYLDRRNTGAFF
NA,TRBV13,TRBJ2-7,NA,TGTGCCAGCAGCCACGGGAGAGATTACTACGAGCAGTACTTC,CASSHGRDYYEQYF
many,TRBV18,TRBJ2-5,NA,TGTGCCAGCTCACTCCCCCGGGGAACGTTCCAAGAGACCCAGTACTTC,CASSLPRGTFQETQYF
many,TRBV11-2,TRBJ2-7,NA,TGTGCCAGCAGCTTAGTAGCAACCTACGAGCAGTACTTC,CASSLVATYEQYF
many,TRBV20-1,TRBJ2-2,NA,TGCAGTGCTAGGCACCCAACTAGCAAGAACACCGGGGAGCTGTTTTTT,CSARHPTSKNTGELFF
many,TRBV20-1,TRBJ2-1,NA,TGCAGTGCTAGAGATCCCCAGGGGACCTCCTACAATGAGCAGTTCTTC,CSARDPQGTSYNEQFF
many,TRBV13,TRBJ2-2,NA,TGTGCCAGCAGCCACGGCCCGGTCGGTTACACCGGGGAGCTGTTTTTT,CASSHGPVGYTGELFF
many,TRBV2,TRBJ1-4,TRBD1,TGTGCCAGCAGGGGGGACAGGGCGGCAAAACTGTTTTTT,CASRGDRAAKLFF
NA,TRBV20-1,TRBJ2-2,NA,TGCAGTGCTGGGGGGGCCGCGAACACCGGGGAGCTGTTTTTT,CSAGGAANTGELFF
many,TRBV12-3/TRBV12-4,TRBJ2-7,NA,TGTGCCAGCAGTACGGGACTCCTCTCCGAGCAGTACTTC,CASSTGLLSEQYF
NA,TRBV4-1,TRBJ2-6,NA,TGCGCCAGCAGCCAAATGTTCGGGTCCGGGGCCAACGTCCTGACTTTC,CASSQMFGSGANVLTF
NA,TRBV28,TRBJ2-3,NA,TGTGCCAGCACCCCGTCCAAAGGGGCCCTCGCAGATACGCAGTATTTT,CASTPSKGALADTQYF
many,TRBV28,TRBJ2-7,TRBD1,TGTGCCTCACAGGGGGCGAGAGTCTACGAGCAGTACTTC,CASQGARVYEQYF
many,TRBV28,TRBJ2-7,NA,TGTGCCAGCAGAGCAAGCGACAGTATACCCTCGGCGCAGTACTTC,CASRASDSIPSAQYF
many,TRBV2,TRBJ2-7,TRBD1,TGTGCCAGCAGTGAGGACAGGACCCTCGCGCAGTACTTC,CASSEDRTLAQYF
NA,TRBV19,TRBJ1-5,TRBD1,TGTGCCAGTAGCCCCGGGACAGACCAGCCCCAGCATTTT,CASSPGTDQPQHF
NA,TRBV6-2/TRBV6-3,TRBJ2-1,NA,TGTGCCAGCAGTTATGTGGTTGGTGAGCAGTTCTTC,CASSYVVGEQFF
NA,TRBV7-2,TRBJ2-1,NA,TGTGCCAGCAGCCCGAAACGATTCCGGGCCTACAATGAGCAGTTCTTC,CASSPKRFRAYNEQFF
NA,TRBV20-1,TRBJ2-7,NA,TGCAGTGCTAGAGGGGTTCGGGGGTCCTTGGGGGAGCAGTACTTC,CSARGVRGSLGEQYF
many,TRBV27,TRBJ2-1,TRBD2,TGTGCCAGCAGTTTCCTAGCGGGCAATGAGCAGTTCTTC,CASSFLAGNEQFF
NA,TRBV6-5,TRBJ1-2,NA,TGTGCCAGCAGTTACTCGAGGCAGGGGTTTGATGGCTACACCTTC,CASSYSRQGFDGYTF
few,TRBV12-3/TRBV12-4,TRBJ1-1,TRBD1,TGTGCCAGCAGCCCGGACAGGTTGAACACTGAAGCTTTCTTT,CASSPDRLNTEAFF
many,TRBV30,TRBJ1-1,NA,TGTGCCTGGAGGGGAATCAAGGCTGAAGCTTTCTTT,CAWRGIKAEAFF
many,TRBV28,TRBJ1-5,NA,TGTGCCAGCAGTTTATTCTTCTGGACCATTAGCAATCAGCCCCAGCATTTT,CASSLFFWTISNQPQHF
many,TRBV24-1,TRBJ1-4,NA,TGTGCCACCAGTGATTCAAGGGTAGGAGGTGAAAAACTGTTTTTT,CATSDSRVGGEKLFF
many,TRBV12-3/TRBV12-4,TRBJ2-3,NA,TGTGCCAGCAGCTTACAGGTTTCTAGCGCAAACACAGATACGCAGTATTTT,CASSLQVSSANTDTQYF
few,TRBV25-1,TRBJ2-1,NA,TGTGCCAGCAGTGAGTTACTAGTGGGAGTTCGGAATGAGCAGTTCTTC,CASSELLVGVRNEQFF
NA,TRBV5-1,TRBJ2-2,NA,TGCGCCAGCAGCTCCTCAACCGGGTATAACACCGGGGAGCTGTTTTTT,CASSSSTGYNTGELFF
NA,TRBV20-1,TRBJ1-3,TRBD1,TGCAGTGCTAGAACCGGGACAGGGGAAGGAAACACCATATATTTT,CSARTGTGEGNTIYF
many,TRBV20-1,TRBJ1-1,NA,TGCAGTGCCCGGACATCCACTGAAGCTTTCTTT,CSARTSTEAFF
NA,TRBV30,TRBJ1-1,TRBD1,TGTGCCTGGAACGCCCCCCGCCAGGGGGTAATGAGGACTGAAGCTTTCTTT,CAWNAPRQGVMRTEAFF